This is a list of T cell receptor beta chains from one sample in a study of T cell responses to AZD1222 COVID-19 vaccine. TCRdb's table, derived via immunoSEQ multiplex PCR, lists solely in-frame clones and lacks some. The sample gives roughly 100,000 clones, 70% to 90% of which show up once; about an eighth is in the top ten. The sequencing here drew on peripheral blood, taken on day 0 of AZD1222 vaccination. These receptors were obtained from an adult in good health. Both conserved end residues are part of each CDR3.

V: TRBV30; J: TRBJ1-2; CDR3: CAWVEGRYGYTF
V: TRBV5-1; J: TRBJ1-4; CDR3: CASSLSGSGFGSTNEKLFF
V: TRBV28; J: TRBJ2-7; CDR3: CASRTRGRVYEQYF
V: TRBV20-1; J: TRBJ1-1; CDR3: CSAIENPEAFF
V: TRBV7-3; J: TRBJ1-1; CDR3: CASSQGPLRGEAFF
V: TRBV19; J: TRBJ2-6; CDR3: CASSMVQGTGANVLTF
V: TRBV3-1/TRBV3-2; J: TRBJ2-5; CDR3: CASSQAVETQYF
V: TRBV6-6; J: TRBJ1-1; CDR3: CASIDSMNTEAFF
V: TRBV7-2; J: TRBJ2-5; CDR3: CASSDGTSQTQYF
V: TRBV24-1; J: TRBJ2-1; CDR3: CATKGSVYNEQFF
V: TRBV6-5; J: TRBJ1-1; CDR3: CATQTGLTEAFF
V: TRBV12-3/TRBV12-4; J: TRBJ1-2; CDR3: CASSFWSYGYTF
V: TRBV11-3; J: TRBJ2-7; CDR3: CASSRGSPYEQYF
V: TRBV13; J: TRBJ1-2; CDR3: CASGDRVFRGEGYTF